The 9 T cell receptor beta chains reported below all come from one sample, sequenced in a study of shared clonotypes between healthy human individuals. Only in-frame clones appear in the TCRdb table, and some are missing; sequencing was by immunoSEQ multiplex PCR. The sample lists under 2,500,000 clones, nearly 97% seen once, with roughly 0.13% in the top ten. Material for sequencing was naive CD4+ T cells sorted from blood. Subset here: CD45RA+ positively selected. All receptors come from a man aged 18 to 35 in good health.

This clone was counted a single time. The same CDR3 can be traced to other DNA sequences in this sample. This chain links TRBV18 with TRBJ2-3; TRBD2 matches at 11 bases. The germline gives CDR1 KGHSH, CDR2 LQKENI. The CDR3 covers 16 residues. V dropped 6 bases and J dropped 2; count of bases not matched to a gene: 7. As DNA, the CDR3 is TGTGCCAGCTCCCCAGGGACTAGCGGAGTCACAGATACGCAGTATTTT. Residues: CASSPGTSGVTDTQYF.

The chain is built from TRBV6-6 and TRBJ2-5; a possible D gene is TRBD2 (6 bases). V was cut by 8 bases and J by 4 bases, with 11 bases left in between. CDR1 is MNHNY and CDR2 is SVGAGI in the germline V gene (reference sequence). This CDR3 comprises 12 residues. The CDR3 DNA follows: TGTGCCAGCCGTCGGGGGTTAGAGACCCAGTACTTC. Translation gives CASRRGLETQYF.

This chain links TRBV2 with TRBJ2-5, with TRBD1 identical over 7 bases. V lost 3 bases and J lost 4; bases outside the gene matches: 5. The germline V gene has CDR1 SNHLY and CDR2 FYNNEI. This CDR3 is built from 14 residues. The DNA for the CDR3 is TGTGCCAGCAGTGACAACAGGGGCCTAGAGACCCAGTACTTC. As protein: CASSDNRGLETQYF.

As concerns this clone: In the same sample, other DNA sequences code for this CDR3. The chain links TRBV7-2 to TRBJ2-5, with D perhaps TRBD1 or TRBD2 (5 bases each). The CDR3 sequence is 12 residues long. V lost 5 bases to trimming and J lost 5 bases, with 9 bases between them. Germline CDR1 is SGHTA and CDR2 is FQGNSA. The CDR3 spells CASSRGQETQYF. CDR3 in DNA: TGTGCCAGCAGCCGGGGCCAGGAGACCCAGTACTTC.

Here the CDR3 reads CASFSGTVTYEQYF. The CDR3 DNA sequence: TGTGCCAGCTTTTCCGGGACAGTCACCTACGAGCAGTACTTC. The chain combines TRBV28 with TRBJ2-7; 7 bases align to TRBD1. Trimming at V came to 8 bases and at J to 2 bases, leaving 9 bases not matched to a gene. This CDR3 comprises 14 residues. Germline assignment: CDR1 MDHEN and CDR2 SYDVKM.

The rearrangement links TRBV10-3 to TRBJ2-7; no firm D call. Germline loops: CDR1 ENHRY, CDR2 SYGVKD. Deletions cut 4 bases from V and 4 bases from J, with 11 bases between. The length of the CDR3 is 13 residues. CDR3 DNA sequence: TGTGCCATCAGTGGCTTTGGGCAGTACGAGCAGTACTTC. It is translated as CAISGFGQYEQYF.

The chain couples TRBV7-2 to TRBJ2-7; 8 nucleotides agree with TRBD1. Germline V gene lookup returns CDR1 SGHTA and CDR2 FQGNSA. V shed 5 bases, J shed 2 bases, and the junction held 11 bases outside the gene matches. The CDR3 consists of 16 residues. The CDR3 DNA reads TGTGCCAGCAGCACCAGACAGGGGCAGATTACCTACGAGCAGTACTTC. Encoded protein: CASSTRQGQITYEQYF.

CDR3 bases: TGTGCCAGCAGTATCTCAGGACAGGGGGCTAATGAAAAACTGTTTTTT. Residues: CASSISGQGANEKLFF. V gene TRBV28 combines with J gene TRBJ1-4; 10 bases agree with TRBD1. This CDR3 spans 16 amino acids. The trim removed 5 bases at V and 3 bases at J, leaving 6 bases unmatched. CDR1 is MDHEN, CDR2 SYDVKM, per germline.

This clone was found once. The rearrangement joins TRBV29-1 to TRBJ1-4; tentative D call: TRBD1 (6 bases). V was clipped by 6 bases and J by 0 bases, with 14 bases between them. CDR1 and CDR2 (germline): SQVTM, ANQGSEA. This CDR3 is built from 15 residues. The CDR3 reads CSVAPTGATNEKLFF. CDR3 bases: TGCAGCGTCGCACCGACAGGAGCAACTAATGAAAAACTGTTTTTT.